The 23 T cell receptor beta chains given below trace back to one sample, sequenced in a study of cytomegalovirus exposure and HLA in healthy donors. PCR employed 60 Vbeta and 13 Jbeta primers. Measured with immunoSEQ multiplex PCR; TCRdb has only the in-frame clones, and not every one. The sample contains fewer than 200,000 clones, 73% of which appear only once. The sequenced sample was PBMCs. These TCRs come from a woman under 30 in good health and CMV-seropositive.

This chain connects TRBV6-5 to TRBJ2-3, with 7 positions matching TRBD2. CDR3 length: 14 amino acids. From germline, CDR1 is MNHEY and CDR2 SVGAGI. V dropped 6 bases and J dropped 2; count of bases not matched to a gene: 5. CDR3 nucleotides: TGTGCCAGCAGCGAGCGGGGTGACACAGATACGCAGTATTTT. This translates into CASSERGDTDTQYF.

This chain joins TRBV19 and TRBJ2-5; 7 bases fit TRBD2. Germline assignment: CDR1 LNHDA and CDR2 SQIVND (reference sequence). The CDR3 consists of 14 residues. The V segment lost 3 bases and the J segment 2 bases; nucleotides outside the gene matches: 3. CDR3 sequence (DNA): TGTGCCAGTAGTATTGGGGAGGGGCAAGAGACCCAGTACTTC. This sequence encodes CASSIGEGQETQYF. The complete variable domain, with remaining parts taken from reference TRBV19 and TRBJ2-5, reads DGGITQSPKYLFRKEGQNVTLSCEQNLNHDAMYWYRQDPGQGLRLIYYSQIVNDFQKGDIAEGYSVSREKKESFPLTVTSAQKNPTAFYLCASSIGEGQETQYFGPGTRLLVL.

In its sample, this clone was seen a few times. Other nucleotide sequences in the sample specify the same CDR3. The chain links TRBV19 to TRBJ1-5; 7 bases align to TRBD1. V shed 3 bases, J shed 3 bases, and the junction held 2 bases outside the gene matches. Germline loops: CDR1 LNHDA, CDR2 SQIVND (reference sequence). The CDR3 is 14 residues long. The CDR3 loop reads CASSITGDNQPQHF. CDR3 in DNA: TGTGCCAGTAGTATTACAGGGGACAATCAGCCCCAGCATTTT.

The rearrangement joins TRBV2 to TRBJ1-1, with 7 positions matching TRBD1. The V and J ends lost 6 bases and 0 bases, in that order; junction bases with no gene match: 4. The germline V gene has CDR1 SNHLY and CDR2 FYNNEI. This CDR3 comprises 14 residues. CDR3 in DNA: TGTGCCAGCAGGGGGGGACAGTTGAACACTGAAGCTTTCTTT. Amino acid sequence: CASRGGQLNTEAFF.

The J gene is TRBJ2-3, the V gene TRBV5-1, with 8 bases identical to TRBD2. Germline lookup yields CDR1 SGHRS and CDR2 YFSETQ. The CDR3 sequence is 14 residues long. The ends lost 3 bases at V and 6 bases at J; junction bases unmatched: 6. In DNA, the CDR3 is TGCGCCAGCAGCTCAGGACTAGCTCGGGATACGCAGTATTTT. Its translation: CASSSGLARDTQYF.

This clone came up a few times. The rearrangement uses TRBV5-1 and TRBJ2-7; 8 bases map to TRBD2. After removal of 0 bases from V and 4 bases from J, the junction contained 6 bases not matched to a gene. This CDR3 region has 15 residues. The germline CDR1 and CDR2 sequences are SGHRS and YFSETQ. The CDR3 DNA is TGCGCCAGCAGCTTGGAAGGTAGCGGGGAGTACGAGCAGTACTTC. As protein: CASSLEGSGEYEQYF.

To note about this clone: The junction and the germline gene differ at one end; a read error may be behind it. The rearrangement uses TRBV7-9 and TRBJ2-7, with D possibly TRBD1 on 6 matching bases. The CDR3 runs 18 residues. CDR1 is SEHNR, CDR2 FQNEAQ, per germline (reference sequence). CDR3 protein: CSSSRTPGDGSSSYEQYF. The CDR3, as DNA: TGTTCCAGCAGCCGTACCCCAGGGGACGGGTCGAGCTCCTACGAGCAGTACTTC.

V is TRBV29-1 and J is TRBJ1-1; 7 nucleotides match TRBD1. This CDR3 is 13 amino acids long. Trimming cost V 7 bases and J 0 bases; bases outside gene matches: 5. Per germline, CDR1 SQVTM and CDR2 ANQGSEA. The CDR3 is CSAVRGLNTEAFF. CDR3 in DNA: TGCAGCGCGGTAAGGGGGCTGAACACTGAAGCTTTCTTT.

The chain recombines TRBV30 with TRBJ1-3; unclear D gene. Trimming removed 3 bases from V and 2 bases from J, with 14 bases in between. This CDR3 region has 15 residues. CDR1 is GTSNPN and CDR2 is SVGIG in the germline V gene (reference sequence). Written as DNA, the CDR3 is TGTGCCTGGAGATGGACGGCGGGCACTGGAAACACCATATATTTT. Translated, it gives CAWRWTAGTGNTIYF.

This chain links TRBV5-6 with TRBJ2-3; a possible D gene is TRBD1 (7 bases). The CDR3 runs 17 residues. Trimming left V 4 bases short and J 6 bases short, with 24 bases between. Per the germline V gene, CDR1 is SGHDT and CDR2 is YYEEEE. The CDR3 spells CASSPPAGTDYSDTQYF. CDR3 DNA: TGTGCCAGCAGCCCCCCTGCGGGGACAGATTATTCGGATACGCAGTATTTT.

This clone was counted a few times. The chain couples TRBV5-1 to TRBJ2-3; tentative D call: TRBD2 (5 bases). The germline gives CDR1 SGHRS, CDR2 YFSETQ. The V end lost 2 bases, the J end lost 4 bases, and 11 bases lay between the germline ends. The CDR3 length is 14 residues. The CDR3 loop is CASSFETTPDTQYF. The CDR3 coding sequence is TGCGCCAGCAGCTTCGAGACTACCCCAGATACGCAGTATTTT.

The V and J genes are TRBV5-4 and TRBJ2-3, with TRBD2 as a possible D gene (5 bases). With 0 bases removed from V and 6 bases from J, the gap between germline ends came to 11 bases. The CDR3 covers 14 residues. Germline assignment: CDR1 SGHNT and CDR2 YYREEE (reference sequence). The CDR3 DNA follows: TGTGCCAGCAGCTTGGCGGGGATGGCGGATACGCAGTATTTT. The encoded protein is CASSLAGMADTQYF.

The V call is TRBV5-1, the J call TRBJ2-7, with TRBD1 matching 9 bases. The V gene end was trimmed by 1 base and the J gene end by 6 bases; junction bases not matched to a gene: 5. This CDR3 region has 14 residues. CDR1 is SGHRS and CDR2 is YFSETQ in the germline V gene. The CDR3 coding sequence is TGCGCCAGCAGCTTGTTACAGGGGGCGAGCGAGCAGTACTTC. This gives the protein CASSLLQGASEQYF.

The chain uses TRBV18 and TRBJ1-2, with a weak D call TRBD1 (6 bases). Deletions cut 3 bases from V and 8 bases from J, with 13 bases between. This CDR3 region has 13 residues. Germline V CDR1 and CDR2: KGHSH, LQKENI. CDR3: CASSPPGQLGYTF. CDR3 nucleotide sequence: TGTGCCAGCTCACCGCCGGGACAATTAGGCTACACCTTC.

The chain has TRBV9 and TRBJ2-1; 9 bases map to TRBD2. The germline V gene has CDR1 SGDLS and CDR2 YYNGEE. V lost 0 bases, J lost 8 bases, and 6 bases stayed unmatched. The CDR3 runs 15 residues. The CDR3 protein is CASSVGRGGVYEQFF. Written as DNA, the CDR3 is TGTGCCAGCAGCGTAGGGCGGGGGGGCGTCTATGAGCAGTTCTTC.

V and J are TRBV7-2 and TRBJ1-5; TRBD1 matches at 7 bases. CDR3 length: 15 amino acids. Germline CDR1 reads SGHTA; CDR2 reads FQGNSA. J gave up 6 bases and V 4 bases, and 9 bases lay outside the gene matches. This CDR3 reads CASSSMTGLGQPQHF. CDR3 coding DNA: TGTGCCAGCAGCTCGATGACAGGGTTGGGTCAGCCCCAGCATTTT.

This clone was observed a few times. The CDR3 loop reads CASSLWDRGRGYEQYF. DNA for the CDR3: TGTGCCAGCAGCTTGTGGGACAGGGGGCGCGGATACGAGCAGTACTTC. V gene TRBV5-6 combines with J gene TRBJ2-7, with 12 bases lining up with TRBD1. Losses at the gene ends were 1 base for V and 4 bases for J; bases not matched to a gene: 6. This CDR3 is built from 16 residues. Germline loops: CDR1 SGHDT, CDR2 YYEEEE.

The chain employs TRBV18 and TRBJ1-4, with D hard to call. CDR3 length: 16 amino acids. Germline assignment: CDR1 KGHSH and CDR2 LQKENI. Trimming stripped 6 bases from V and 0 bases from J, with 14 bases between. The CDR3: CASSTNTATTNEKLFF. CDR3 nucleotide sequence: TGTGCCAGCTCTACCAATACAGCCACAACTAATGAAAAACTGTTTTTT. The variable domain in full, completed from reference TRBV18 and TRBJ1-4, reads NAGVMQNPRHLVRRRGQEARLRCSPMKGHSHVYWYRQLPEEGLKFMVYLQKENIIDESGMPKERFSAEFPKEGPSILRIQQVVRGDSAAYFCASSTNTATTNEKLFFGSGTQLSVL.

The chain combines TRBV7-2 with TRBJ2-5; D unclear. This CDR3 has 12 amino acids. Germline loops: CDR1 SGHTA, CDR2 FQGNSA. The V gene lost 2 bases and the J gene lost 1 base, with 2 bases spanning the gap. The CDR3 spells CASSLRQETQYF. CDR3 in DNA: TGTGCCAGCAGCTTACGCCAAGAGACCCAGTACTTC.

The chain has TRBV9 and TRBJ2-1, with 7 bases lining up with TRBD2. Losses at the gene ends were 4 bases for V and 1 base for J; bases not matched to a gene: 5. This CDR3 has 15 amino acids. Germline CDR1 reads SGDLS; CDR2 reads YYNGEE. The CDR3 loop reads CASSPRGESYNEQFF. The CDR3 coding sequence is TGTGCCAGCAGCCCCCGGGGGGAATCCTACAATGAGCAGTTCTTC.

This chain links TRBV7-9 with TRBJ2-2; D uncertain. The CDR3 covers 15 residues. In germline, CDR1 is SEHNR, CDR2 FQNEAQ (reference sequence). V lost 2 bases and J lost 6, with 13 bases in between. In DNA, the CDR3 is TGTGCCAGCAGCTTATCCAGAGGATTCGCCGGGGAGCTGTTTTTT. This gives the protein CASSLSRGFAGELFF.

The rearrangement joins TRBV9 to TRBJ2-1; D is perhaps TRBD1 (5 bases). CDR1 and CDR2 (germline): SGDLS, YYNGEE. V was cut by 0 bases and J by 10 bases, with 20 bases left in between. The CDR3 extends over 16 amino acids. CDR3 region: CASSVALGVSLGEQFF. As DNA, the CDR3 is TGTGCCAGCAGCGTAGCTTTAGGGGTGAGTCTTGGCGAGCAGTTCTTC.

The rearrangement uses TRBV5-5 and TRBJ2-7, with D perhaps TRBD1 (6 bases). This CDR3 comprises 15 residues. Trimming took 2 bases from V and 1 from J, leaving 13 bases between them. CDR1 SGHKS and CDR2 YYEKEE come from the germline V gene (reference sequence). CDR3 in amino acids: CASSFSADRSYEQYF. The CDR3 DNA follows: TGTGCCAGCAGCTTTTCCGCGGACAGATCCTACGAGCAGTACTTC.